These 24 T cell receptor beta chains were all obtained from the same sample, sequenced in a study of control samples from healthy donors and cancer patients. Here immunoSEQ multiplex PCR was the method, and the copy in TCRdb shows in-frame clones only, minus some. The profile shows 250,000 to 300,000 clones, over 75% of them singletons. Sequencing input: PBMCs. The receptors were sampled from a woman in her fifties or sixties with lung cancer.

The chain combines TRBV29-1 with TRBJ2-7; 7 nucleotides line up with TRBD1. The CDR3 runs 11 residues. The germline V gene has CDR1 SQVTM and CDR2 ANQGSEA. V was pared by 4 bases and J by 5 bases, with 2 bases of the junction left unmatched. Written as DNA, the CDR3 is TGCAGCGTTGGGACAGGAAACGAGCAGTACTTC. Protein: CSVGTGNEQYF.

The rearrangement links TRBV27 to TRBJ1-1; 7 bases are shared with TRBD1. The CDR3 is made up of 16 amino acids. Looked up from germline, CDR1 is MNHEY and CDR2 is SMNVEV (reference sequence). Trimming took 5 bases from V and 3 from J; bases not matched to a gene: 12. CDR3 loop: CASSAMTGLGDTEAFF. CDR3 coding DNA: TGTGCCAGCAGTGCCATGACAGGGCTAGGGGACACTGAAGCTTTCTTT.

The chain uses TRBV6-4 and TRBJ1-1, with 8 nucleotides matching TRBD1. Losses at the gene ends were 4 bases for V and 5 bases for J; bases not matched to a gene: 9. The CDR3 runs 15 residues. Germline CDR1 and CDR2: MRHNA and SNTAGT. The CDR3 DNA reads as TGTGCCAGCAGTGCTACTGGACAGGGCGGGACTGAAGCTTTCTTT. Translating it yields CASSATGQGGTEAFF.

This rearrangement joins TRBV3-1 (or the pseudogene TRBV3-2) to TRBJ1-6; 8 bases agree with TRBD1. The junction had 6 bases not matched to a gene; V was cut back by 4 bases and J by 10 bases. Germline V gene sequence: CDR1 LGHDT, CDR2 YNNKEL (reference sequence). This CDR3 has 14 residues. CDR3 DNA sequence: TGTGCCAGCAGCCCAAAGGGACAGGCGTCACCCCTCCACTTT. Protein sequence: CASSPKGQASPLHF.

This clone was observed at least ten times. The chain employs TRBV5-4 and TRBJ1-6; possible D gene TRBD1, 6 bases. Germline values: CDR1 SGHNT, CDR2 YYREEE (reference sequence). Trimming took off 2 bases at V and 6 bases at J, with 9 bases between the two ends. CDR3 length: 14 residues. The CDR3 coding sequence is TGTGCCAGCAGCTTCCAGGGGAGTAATTCACCCCTCCACTTT. Translation gives CASSFQGSNSPLHF.

The gene calls are TRBV11-2 and TRBJ1-4, with D uncertain. This CDR3 contains 13 residues. Germline loops: CDR1 SGHAT, CDR2 FQNNGV. Trimming cost V 4 bases and J 5 bases, with 8 bases left between them. The CDR3 here is CASSSSVNEKLFF. CDR3 in DNA: TGTGCCAGCAGCTCGTCGGTGAATGAAAAACTGTTTTTT.

The genes are TRBV2 and TRBJ1-1; D is uncertain. Trimming took off 2 bases at V and 8 bases at J, with 9 bases between the two ends. The CDR3 totals 12 residues. Per germline, CDR1 SNHLY and CDR2 FYNNEI. CDR3 sequence: CASSEQAIEAFF. The CDR3 region has the DNA TGTGCCAGCAGTGAACAGGCCATCGAAGCTTTCTTT.

This chain joins TRBV5-1 and TRBJ2-3, with 7 bases fitting TRBD1. The CDR3 covers 15 residues. Trimming at V came to 0 bases and at J to 3 bases, leaving 4 bases not matched to a gene. Germline V gene sequence: CDR1 SGHRS, CDR2 YFSETQ. In DNA form, the CDR3 reads TGCGCCAGCAGCTTGGGAGGGGGCCTAACAGATACGCAGTATTTT. It encodes CASSLGGGLTDTQYF.

The V and J genes are TRBV7-9 and TRBJ1-3; 7 bases map to TRBD1. This CDR3 spans 16 amino acids. Germline trimming cut 1 base from V and 4 bases from J; bases unmatched to any gene: 7. CDR1 and CDR2 from the germline V gene are SEHNR and FQNEAQ (reference sequence). CDR3 in amino acids: CASSLVAGGSGNTIYF. The CDR3 DNA reads TGTGCCAGCAGCTTAGTTGCAGGGGGTTCCGGAAACACCATATATTTT.

V gene TRBV7-3 combines with J gene TRBJ2-2; D not resolved. There are 16 residues in the CDR3. Per germline, CDR1 SGHTA and CDR2 FQGTGA. V lost 3 bases and J lost 0, with 11 bases in between. CDR3 amino acids: CASSFIPVSNTGELFF. In nucleotides, the CDR3 is TGTGCCAGCAGCTTTATCCCGGTTTCGAACACCGGGGAGCTGTTTTTT. The full variable domain, with the rest looked up from reference TRBV7-3 and TRBJ2-2, is GAGVSQTPSNKVTEKGKYVELRCDPISGHTALYWYRQSLGQGPEFLIYFQGTGAADDSGLPNDRFFAVRPEGSVSTLKIQRTERGDSAVYLCASSFIPVSNTGELFFGEGSRLTVL.

The chain carries TRBV10-2 and TRBJ1-3, with TRBD1 identical over 8 bases. The CDR3 is made up of 16 amino acids. The germline CDR1 and CDR2 sequences are WSHSY and SAAADI. After removal of 2 bases from V and 4 bases from J, the junction contained 7 bases not matched to a gene. CDR3 nucleotides: TGCGCCAGCAGTGAGGACCCGCGGACAGGGGGAAACACCATATATTTT. Encoded protein: CASSEDPRTGGNTIYF.

The gene calls are TRBV18 and TRBJ2-7, with D uncertain. Germline CDR1 and CDR2: KGHSH and LQKENI. V was shortened by 0 bases and J by 4 bases, with 7 bases between the two germline ends. CDR3 size: 13 residues. CDR3 DNA: TGTGCCAGCTCACCACCGGGCACATACGAGCAGTACTTC. Protein: CASSPPGTYEQYF.

The chain joins TRBV5-1 to TRBJ1-1, with D uncertain. The CDR3 has 14 residues. Germline loops: CDR1 SGHRS, CDR2 YFSETQ. The V end was cut by 1 base, the J end by 6 bases, with 13 bases between. CDR3: CASSLLAETSEAFF. The CDR3, as DNA: TGCGCCAGCAGCTTGCTTGCCGAGACCTCTGAAGCTTTCTTT.

The J gene is TRBJ1-4, the V gene TRBV18, with TRBD1 as a possible D gene (5 bases). This CDR3 is 15 amino acids long. Trimming cost V 3 bases and J 4 bases, with 12 bases left between them. Per the germline V gene, CDR1 is KGHSH and CDR2 is LQKENI. CDR3 sequence (DNA): TGTGCCAGCTCACCCCAAGACAGCTTTAATGAAAAACTGTTTTTT. Translating it yields CASSPQDSFNEKLFF.

In its sample, this clone was seen once. The DNA of the CDR3 is TGTGCCAGCAGCCCCCAGTTCGGTGTAAACACCATATATTTT. It encodes CASSPQFGVNTIYF. The V and J genes are TRBV5-4 and TRBJ1-3; D gene unclear. Trimming took 4 bases from V and 6 from J, leaving 14 bases between them. The V gene's germline CDR1 is SGHNT and CDR2 YYREEE (reference sequence). The CDR3 totals 14 residues.

V gene TRBV23-1 combines with J gene TRBJ1-5, with D unresolved. TRBV23-1 is sorted into the ORF group, with uncertain function. V was pared by 6 bases and J by 6 bases, with 21 bases between. The CDR3 covers 16 residues. CDR3 DNA: TGCGCCAGCAGCCAGCCAAGGGTTCCCGAGGGTCAGCCCCAGCATTTT. It encodes CASSQPRVPEGQPQHF.

The genes are TRBV6-4 and TRBJ2-3, with D unresolved. Germline lookup yields CDR1 MRHNA and CDR2 SNTAGT. The CDR3 sequence is 13 residues long. The V and J ends lost 11 bases and 2 bases respectively, with 14 bases between them. The CDR3 bases are TGTGCCTCAGCAAGGGAAACCACAGATACGCAGTATTTT. Protein: CASARETTDTQYF.

CDR3 nucleotide sequence: TGTGCCAGCAGTTACCTCAAAACCGGGGAGCTGTTTTTT. Translation gives CASSYLKTGELFF. The J gene is TRBJ2-2, the V gene TRBV6-2 or TRBV6-3; D is unclear. This CDR3 comprises 13 residues. V dropped 2 bases and J dropped 5 bases, with 6 bases sitting between them. Germline V gene lookup returns CDR1 MNHEY and CDR2 SVGEGT.

Worth noting for this clone: The same CDR3 is also encoded by other DNA sequences in this sample. The chain uses TRBV27 and TRBJ2-7, with 7 bases aligning to TRBD2. Looked up from germline, CDR1 is MNHEY and CDR2 is SMNVEV (reference sequence). The length of the CDR3 is 14 residues. V was clipped by 5 bases and J by 6 bases; unmatched bases: 10. CDR3 nucleotide sequence: TGTGCCAGCAGTCCTCTGGCGGGAGAGGGCGAGCAGTACTTC. Protein product: CASSPLAGEGEQYF.

Of note for this clone: Other DNA sequences in this sample translate to the same CDR3. The chain couples TRBV20-1 to TRBJ1-1; D remains ambiguous. This CDR3 comprises 11 residues. V was cut by 3 bases and J by 5 bases, with 7 bases left in between. Germline-derived CDR1 and CDR2 are DFQATT and SNEGSKA (reference sequence). CDR3 nucleotides: TGCAGTGCTAGTGTCGCGACTGAAGCTTTCTTT. It encodes CSASVATEAFF.

Notes on this clone: At one of its ends the junction is not consistent with the germline gene, which may arise from a read error. V is TRBV7-2 and J is TRBJ2-3, with no clear D. The CDR3 has 15 residues. The V gene's germline CDR1 is SGHTA and CDR2 FQGNSA. In DNA, the CDR3 is TGTGCCAGCAGCTTTTCCCAGGTGGGCACCGATACGCAGTATTTT. This gives the protein CASSFSQVGTDTQYF.

The chain recombines TRBV5-6 with TRBJ2-2, with TRBD2 matching 8 bases. Germline lookup yields CDR1 SGHDT and CDR2 YYEEEE. J gave up 3 bases and V 10 bases, and 8 bases lay outside the gene matches. The CDR3 runs to 14 residues. The CDR3 reads CAPGGGTYTGELFF. The CDR3 DNA reads as TGTGCCCCCGGGGGGGGTACGTACACCGGGGAGCTGTTTTTT.

The CDR3 bases are TGTGCCACCTCTAGCGGGGGGGCGTCCGGGGAGCTGTTTTTT. It codes for CATSSGGASGELFF. This chain joins TRBV10-3 and TRBJ2-2; TRBD2 agrees at 12 bases. V lost 10 bases to trimming and J lost 6 bases; unmatched junction nucleotides: 6. The germline CDR1 and CDR2 sequences are ENHRY and SYGVKD. The length of the CDR3 is 14 residues.

The V call is TRBV18, the J call TRBJ1-1; 8 nucleotides line up with TRBD1. The germline V gene has CDR1 KGHSH and CDR2 LQKENI. The CDR3 loop spans 14 amino acids. Unmatched junction bases numbered 3, after V lost 5 bases and J lost 1 base. Here the CDR3 reads CASSVGTGNTEAFF. The CDR3 DNA reads TGTGCCAGCTCAGTCGGGACAGGGAACACTGAAGCTTTCTTT.